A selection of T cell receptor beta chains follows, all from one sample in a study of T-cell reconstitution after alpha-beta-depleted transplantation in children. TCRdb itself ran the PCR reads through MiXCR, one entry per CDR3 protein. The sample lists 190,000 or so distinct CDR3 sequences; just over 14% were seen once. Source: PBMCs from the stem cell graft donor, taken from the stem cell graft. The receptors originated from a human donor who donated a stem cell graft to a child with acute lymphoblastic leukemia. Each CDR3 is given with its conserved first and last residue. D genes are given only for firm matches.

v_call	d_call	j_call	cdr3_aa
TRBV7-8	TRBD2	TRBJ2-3	CASSLTGGRASTDTQYF
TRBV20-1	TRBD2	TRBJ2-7	CSARDRTSGRALIRPEQYF
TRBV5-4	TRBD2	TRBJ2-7	CASSLSGGIPHEQYF
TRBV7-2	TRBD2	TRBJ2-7	CASSPWASGYEQYF
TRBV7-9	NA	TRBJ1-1	CASSPTGPTEAFF
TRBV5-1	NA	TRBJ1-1	CASTLSGGTEAFF
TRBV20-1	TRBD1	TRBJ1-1	CSARVMTGMTEAFF
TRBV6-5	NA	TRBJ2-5	CASSWQVLQETQYF
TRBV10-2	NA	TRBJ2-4	CASSEEGVIAKNIQYF
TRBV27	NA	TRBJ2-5	CASSLSRGETQYF
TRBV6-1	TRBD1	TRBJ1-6	CASRIQGEDSPLHF
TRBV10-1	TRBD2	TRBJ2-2	CASSESGSNTGELFF
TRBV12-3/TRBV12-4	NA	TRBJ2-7	CASRGSSYEQYF
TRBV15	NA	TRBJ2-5	CATSKGFETQYF
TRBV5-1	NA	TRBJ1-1	CASSFLNGLRNTEAFF
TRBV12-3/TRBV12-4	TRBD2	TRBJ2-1	CASGGSAGGNEQFF
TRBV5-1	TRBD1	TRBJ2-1	CASSPGWDRVNNEQFF
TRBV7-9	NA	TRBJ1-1	CASSLGGIGNTEAFF
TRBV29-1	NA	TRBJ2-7	CSVRDTSYEQYF
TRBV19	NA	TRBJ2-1	CATTNDANSYNEQFF
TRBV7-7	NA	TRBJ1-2	CASSLQVPAEYGYTF
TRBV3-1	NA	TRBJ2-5	CASSLYMQETQYF
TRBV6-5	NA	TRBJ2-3	CASSYDGTGGDTQYF